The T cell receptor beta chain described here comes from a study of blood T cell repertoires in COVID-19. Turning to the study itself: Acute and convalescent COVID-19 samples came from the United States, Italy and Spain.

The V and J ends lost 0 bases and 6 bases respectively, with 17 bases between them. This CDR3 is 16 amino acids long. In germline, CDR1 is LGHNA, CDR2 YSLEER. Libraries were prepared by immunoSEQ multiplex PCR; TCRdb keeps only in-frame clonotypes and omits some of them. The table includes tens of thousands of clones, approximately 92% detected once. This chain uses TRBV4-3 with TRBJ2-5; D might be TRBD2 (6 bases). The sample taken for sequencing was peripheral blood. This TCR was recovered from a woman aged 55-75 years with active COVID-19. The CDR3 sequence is CASSQDGRRGWKTQYF. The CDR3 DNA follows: TGCGCCAGCAGCCAAGATGGGAGGCGGGGTTGGAAGACCCAGTACTTC.